A selection of T cell receptor beta chains follows, all from one sample in a study of blood T cells in healthy people across ages. TCRdb used MiXCR to reprocess the 5' RACE reads, holding one entry per CDR3 protein. Altogether about a million distinct CDR3 sequences are present, under 40% being singletons, with the ten largest covering about 12%. The source material was blood. The receptors shown here come from a man between 18 and 29 years old in good health. CDR3s leave out the opening cysteine and the closing phenylalanine or tryptophan.

V	J	CDR3
TRBV4-1	TRBJ2-7	ASSHPGLAGFEQY
TRBV20-1	TRBJ1-5	SASGEVYSNQPQH
TRBV12-3/TRBV12-4	TRBJ1-4	ASSLRGNEKLF
TRBV4-2	TRBJ2-5	ASSQPMETQY
TRBV7-9	TRBJ2-1	ASFIGPNNGQF
TRBV5-6	TRBJ1-1	ASSLAQTDGF
TRBV7-9	TRBJ1-1	ASSSRTGTAEAF
TRBV6-5	TRBJ2-1	ASSYMRGYNEQF
TRBV7-9	TRBJ2-2	ASSLSVLNTGELF
TRBV7-2	TRBJ2-3	ASSLGGGGTDTQY
TRBV12-3/TRBV12-4	.	ASSPGTSCEQY
TRBV4-3	TRBJ2-6	ASSQYTSVQGTGANVLT
TRBV19	TRBJ2-5	ASSSLAQETQY
TRBV12-3/TRBV12-4	TRBJ2-3	ASSFTGGTDTQY
TRBV10-3	TRBJ1-2	AISESGGGFGYT
TRBV4-3	TRBJ1-1	ASSQVVTLGFEAF
TRBV29-1	TRBJ2-2	SVGPLGTGGELF
TRBV11-2	.	ASSAGLNNEQY
TRBV6-1	TRBJ1-5	ASRQGLGGNQPQH
TRBV5-1	TRBJ2-3	ASSQAVYTDPQY
TRBV13	TRBJ2-3	ASSSAGALLTQY
TRBV5-6	TRBJ1-2	ASRFDRLTNYGYT
TRBV5-1	TRBJ2-3	ASSFGFTSTDTQY
TRBV20-1	TRBJ2-1	SAKPRLAGRYFSEQF
TRBV6-5	TRBJ1-6	ASKRQGYSPLH
TRBV4-1	TRBJ2-3	ASSLGDRVRTDTQY
TRBV6-2/TRBV6-3	TRBJ2-1	ASSRTEVGHNEQF
TRBV2	TRBJ1-6	ASRPQGYNSPLH
TRBV5-5	TRBJ2-5	ASSLENRVFETQY
TRBV29-1	TRBJ1-2	SVEDPGQFYGYT
TRBV3-1	TRBJ2-1	ASSQEGPGLGSPGSYNEQF
TRBV7-9	TRBJ1-5	ASSSGGDTQH
TRBV7-2	TRBJ1-2	ASSKPGPSYGYT
TRBV9	TRBJ2-7	ASSVGAGGLYEQY
TRBV29-1	TRBJ1-2	SVEGRWDRNYGYT
TRBV12-3/TRBV12-4	.	ASSRGGTEGYEQY
TRBV7-6	TRBJ2-2	ASSPDRMNTGELF
TRBV20-1	TRBJ2-1	SASPRGRGGRLNEQF
TRBV6-6	TRBJ1-5	ASSFLWGQPQH
TRBV6-5	TRBJ2-3	ASSRTPDTQY